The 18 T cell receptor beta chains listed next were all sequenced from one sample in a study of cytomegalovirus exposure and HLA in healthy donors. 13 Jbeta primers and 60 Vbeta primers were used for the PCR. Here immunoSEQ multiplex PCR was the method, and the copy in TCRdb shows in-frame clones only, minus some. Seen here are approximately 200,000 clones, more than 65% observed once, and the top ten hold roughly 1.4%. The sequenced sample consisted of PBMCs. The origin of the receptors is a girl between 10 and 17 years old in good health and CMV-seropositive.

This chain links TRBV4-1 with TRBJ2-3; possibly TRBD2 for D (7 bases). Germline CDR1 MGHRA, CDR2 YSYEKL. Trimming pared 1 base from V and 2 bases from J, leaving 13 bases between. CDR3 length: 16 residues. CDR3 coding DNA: TGCGCCAGCAGCCAAGGGGGGGGCCGAAACACAGATACGCAGTATTTT. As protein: CASSQGGGRNTDTQYF.

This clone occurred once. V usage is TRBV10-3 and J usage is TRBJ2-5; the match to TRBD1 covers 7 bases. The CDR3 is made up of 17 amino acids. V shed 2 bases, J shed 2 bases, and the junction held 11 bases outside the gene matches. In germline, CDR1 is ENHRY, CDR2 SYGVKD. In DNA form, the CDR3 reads TGTGCCATCAGTGAGGCACGGGACAGCCGAATTCAAGAGACCCAGTACTTC. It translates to CAISEARDSRIQETQYF.

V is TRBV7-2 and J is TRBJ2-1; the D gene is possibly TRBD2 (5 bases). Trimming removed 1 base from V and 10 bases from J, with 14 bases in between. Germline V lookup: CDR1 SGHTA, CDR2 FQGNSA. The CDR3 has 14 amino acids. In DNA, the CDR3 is TGTGCCAGCAGCTTAGAATATTATGGCGGGGAGCAGTTCTTC. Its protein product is CASSLEYYGGEQFF.

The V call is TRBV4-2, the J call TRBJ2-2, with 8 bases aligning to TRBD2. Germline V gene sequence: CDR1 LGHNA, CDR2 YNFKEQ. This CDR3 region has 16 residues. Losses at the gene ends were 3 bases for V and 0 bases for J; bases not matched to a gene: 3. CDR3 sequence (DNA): TGTGCCAGCAGCCAGCCGGGACTAGCGAACACCGGGGAGCTGTTTTTT. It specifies CASSQPGLANTGELFF.

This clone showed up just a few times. The CDR3 is CAVSDRAAYEQYF. CDR3 coding DNA: TGTGCCGTCTCGGACAGGGCCGCCTACGAGCAGTACTTC. The chain employs TRBV27 and TRBJ2-7; 8 positions match TRBD1. The CDR3 has 13 amino acids. Per germline, CDR1 MNHEY and CDR2 SMNVEV (reference sequence). The trim removed 11 bases at V and 2 bases at J, leaving 8 bases unmatched.

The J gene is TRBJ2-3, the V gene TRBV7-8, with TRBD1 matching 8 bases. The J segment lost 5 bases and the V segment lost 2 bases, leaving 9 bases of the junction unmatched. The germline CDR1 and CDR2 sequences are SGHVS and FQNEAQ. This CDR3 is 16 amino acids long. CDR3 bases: TGTGCCAGCAGCTTACGCCGGGACAGGTATCAAGATACGCAGTATTTT. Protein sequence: CASSLRRDRYQDTQYF.

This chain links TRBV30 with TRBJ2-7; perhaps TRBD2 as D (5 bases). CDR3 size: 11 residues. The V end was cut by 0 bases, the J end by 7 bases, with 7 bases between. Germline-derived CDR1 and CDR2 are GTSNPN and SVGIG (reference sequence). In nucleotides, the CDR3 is TGTGCCTGGAGTGTACCGGGAGAGCAGTACTTC. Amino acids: CAWSVPGEQYF.

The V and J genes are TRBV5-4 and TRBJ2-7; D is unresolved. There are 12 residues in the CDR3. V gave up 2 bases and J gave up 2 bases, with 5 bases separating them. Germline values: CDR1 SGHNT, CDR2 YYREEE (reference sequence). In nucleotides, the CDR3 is TGTGCCAGCAGCTTTTATCCCTACGAGCAGTACTTC. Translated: CASSFYPYEQYF.

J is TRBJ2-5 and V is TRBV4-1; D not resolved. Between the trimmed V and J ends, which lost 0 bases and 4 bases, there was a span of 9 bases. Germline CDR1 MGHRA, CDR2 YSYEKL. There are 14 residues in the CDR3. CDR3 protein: CASSQDMYTETQYF. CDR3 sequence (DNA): TGCGCCAGCAGCCAAGATATGTACACAGAGACCCAGTACTTC.

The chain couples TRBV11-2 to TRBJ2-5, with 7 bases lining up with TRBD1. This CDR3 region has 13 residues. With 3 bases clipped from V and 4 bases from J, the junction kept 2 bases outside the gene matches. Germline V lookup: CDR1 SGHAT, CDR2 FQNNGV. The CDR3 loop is CASSFSGGETQYF. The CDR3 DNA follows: TGTGCCAGCAGCTTTTCAGGGGGAGAGACCCAGTACTTC.

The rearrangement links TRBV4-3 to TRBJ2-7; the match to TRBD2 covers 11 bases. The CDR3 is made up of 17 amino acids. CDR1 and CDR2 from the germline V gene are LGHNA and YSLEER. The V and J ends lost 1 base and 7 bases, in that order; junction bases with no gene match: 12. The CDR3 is CASSQGVAGGGAREQYF. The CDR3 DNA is TGCGCCAGCAGCCAAGGGGTAGCGGGGGGGGGTGCTCGAGAGCAGTACTTC.

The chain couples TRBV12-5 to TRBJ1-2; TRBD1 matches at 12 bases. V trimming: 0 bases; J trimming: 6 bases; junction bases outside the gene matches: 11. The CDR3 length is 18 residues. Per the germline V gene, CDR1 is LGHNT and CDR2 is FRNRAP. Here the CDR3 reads CASGLVIVLGQGAHGYTF. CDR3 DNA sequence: TGTGCTAGTGGTTTGGTAATCGTATTGGGACAGGGGGCGCATGGCTACACCTTC.

The CDR3 DNA is TGTGCCTGGAGTGTACTCCCGGGTACGGGGGGCTACACCTTC. This translates into CAWSVLPGTGGYTF. The chain has TRBV30 and TRBJ1-2, with D unresolved. V was cut by 0 bases and J by 8 bases, with 16 bases left in between. Germline loops: CDR1 GTSNPN, CDR2 SVGIG (reference sequence). There are 14 residues in the CDR3.

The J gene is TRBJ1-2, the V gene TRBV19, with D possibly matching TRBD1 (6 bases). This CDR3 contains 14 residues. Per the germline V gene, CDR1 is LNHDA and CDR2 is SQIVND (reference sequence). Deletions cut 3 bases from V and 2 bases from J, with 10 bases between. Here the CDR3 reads CASSIPTGNYGYTF. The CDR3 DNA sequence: TGTGCCAGTAGTATCCCAACAGGGAACTATGGCTACACCTTC.

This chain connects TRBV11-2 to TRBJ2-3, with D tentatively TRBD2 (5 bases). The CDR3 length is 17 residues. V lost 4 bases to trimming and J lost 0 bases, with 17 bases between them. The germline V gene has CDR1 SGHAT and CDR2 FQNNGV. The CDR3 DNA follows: TGTGCCAGCAGCTCAAGGACTCAATCCTCTAGCACAGATACGCAGTATTTT. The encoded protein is CASSSRTQSSSTDTQYF.

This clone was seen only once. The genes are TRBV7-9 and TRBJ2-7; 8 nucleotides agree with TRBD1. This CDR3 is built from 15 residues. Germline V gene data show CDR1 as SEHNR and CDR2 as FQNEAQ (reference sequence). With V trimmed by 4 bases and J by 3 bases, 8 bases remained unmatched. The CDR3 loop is CASSWNRDRLYEQYF. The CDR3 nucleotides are TGTGCCAGCAGCTGGAACCGGGACAGGCTCTACGAGCAGTACTTC. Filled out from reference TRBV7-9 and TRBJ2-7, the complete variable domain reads DTGVSQNPRHKITKRGQNVTFRCDPISEHNRLYWYRQTLGQGPEFLTYFQNEAQLEKSRLLSDRFSAERPKGSFSTLEIQRTEQGDSAMYLCASSWNRDRLYEQYFGPGTRLTVT.

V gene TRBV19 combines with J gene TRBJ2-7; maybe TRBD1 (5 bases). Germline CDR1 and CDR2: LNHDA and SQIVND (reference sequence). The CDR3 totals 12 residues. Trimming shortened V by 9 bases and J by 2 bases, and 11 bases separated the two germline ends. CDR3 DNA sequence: TGTGCCAGCGGACACGGGCCCTACGAGCAGTACTTC. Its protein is CASGHGPYEQYF.

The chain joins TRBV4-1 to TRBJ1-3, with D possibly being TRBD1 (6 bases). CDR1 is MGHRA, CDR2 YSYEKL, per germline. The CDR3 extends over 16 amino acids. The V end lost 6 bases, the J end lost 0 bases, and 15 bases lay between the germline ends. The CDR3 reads CASRNIPGVSGNTIYF. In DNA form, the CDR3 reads TGCGCCAGCAGAAATATTCCAGGGGTCTCTGGAAACACCATATATTTT.